One and the same sample provided the 10 T cell receptor beta chains below, sequenced in a study of blood T cells in healthy people across ages. It was with a sample-barcoded 5' primer and a J-beta primer mix that a second PCR of about 6 to 11 cycles was run. TCRdb reanalysed the 5' RACE reads using MiXCR and keeps one entry per CDR3 protein. The data hold 700,000 to 900,000 distinct CDR3 sequences, with 25% to 30% observed a single time. Another study also made use of these data, one on T cells of mothers and their children.

Sequencing was carried out using blood. All receptors come from a boy younger than 18 in good health.

V gene TRBV7-2 combines with J gene TRBJ2-2, with unresolved D. V shed 8 bases and J shed 4 bases, with 20 bases lying between them. This CDR3 comprises 16 residues. The germline CDR1 and CDR2 sequences are SGHTA and FQGNSA. In DNA, the CDR3 is TGTGCCAGCCAAAGAATGGTGGGCGGAACCACCGGGGAGCTGTTTTTT. This encodes CASQRMVGGTTGELFF.

This rearrangement joins TRBV10-2 to TRBJ2-5; no clear D gene. Deletions cut 3 bases from V and 5 bases from J, with 10 bases between. Germline CDR1 WSHSY, CDR2 SAAADI. This CDR3 is built from 13 residues. CDR3 DNA: TGCGCCAGCAGTGACGTCCCGTGGGAGACCCAGTACTTC. Protein product: CASSDVPWETQYF.

In this sample, this clonotype turned up a few times. The rearrangement links TRBV7-6 to TRBJ1-4; 8 bases are a match to TRBD1. The V and J ends lost 4 bases and 10 bases, in that order; junction bases with no gene match: 11. The germline V gene encodes CDR1 SGHVS and CDR2 FNYEAQ. The length of the CDR3 is 15 residues. CDR3 sequence reads: CASSYGTGSAAKLFF. The CDR3 nucleotides read TGTGCCAGCAGCTATGGGACAGGATCAGCCGCAAAACTGTTTTTT. The whole variable domain, remainder taken from reference TRBV7-6 and TRBJ1-4, is GAGVSQSPRYKVTKRGQDVALRCDPISGHVSLYWYRQALGQGPEFLTYFNYEAQQDKSGLPNDRFSAERPEGSISTLTIQRTEQRDSAMYRCASSYGTGSAAKLFFGSGTQLSVL.

The gene calls are TRBV20-1 and TRBJ2-2; tentative D call: TRBD1 (6 bases). This CDR3 region has 16 residues. The V gene lost 6 bases and the J gene lost 3 bases, with 20 bases spanning the gap. Germline V gene sequence: CDR1 DFQATT, CDR2 SNEGSKA (reference sequence). The DNA for the CDR3 is TGCAGTGCAAGAAAGGGACACCTCGGGGACACCGGGGAGCTGTTTTTT. It codes for CSARKGHLGDTGELFF.

This sequence joins TRBV30 and TRBJ1-4, with unresolved D. V lost 6 bases and J lost 7, with 15 bases in between. This CDR3 is built from 13 residues. From germline, CDR1 is GTSNPN and CDR2 SVGIG (reference sequence). This CDR3 is CACMVRPFEKLFF. The CDR3 DNA reads as TGTGCCTGTATGGTTCGGCCTTTTGAAAAACTGTTTTTT.

The chain couples TRBV13 to TRBJ2-7; the match to TRBD1 covers 8 bases. The CDR3 totals 17 residues. The trim removed 4 bases at V and 4 bases at J, leaving 15 bases unmatched. Germline lookup yields CDR1 PRHDT and CDR2 FYEKMQ (reference sequence). CDR3 sequence (DNA): TGTGCCAGCAGCTCGATACCCAGGACAGGGAACGATTACGAGCAGTACTTC. This encodes CASSSIPRTGNDYEQYF. Variable domain in full (rest from reference TRBV13 and TRBJ2-7): AAGVIQSPRHLIKEKRETATLKCYPIPRHDTVYWYQQGPGQDPQFLISFYEKMQSDKGSIPDRFSAQQFSDYHSELNMSSLELGDSALYFCASSSIPRTGNDYEQYFGPGTRLTVT.

This chain links TRBV27 with TRBJ2-7; no clear D. The CDR3 covers 12 residues. Per germline, CDR1 MNHEY and CDR2 SMNVEV (reference sequence). V was pared by 5 bases and J by 3 bases, with 8 bases between. The CDR3 loop reads CASSQRYYEQYF. CDR3 nucleotide sequence: TGTGCCAGCAGTCAACGCTACTACGAGCAGTACTTC.

This clonotype was counted between two and nine times. The rearrangement joins TRBV12-3 or TRBV12-4 to TRBJ2-1, with 8 bases that match TRBD1. The CDR3 has 15 amino acids. The V gene end was trimmed by 1 base and the J gene end by 4 bases; junction bases not matched to a gene: 3. The CDR3 here is CASSLDTGGYNEQFF. In DNA form, the CDR3 reads TGTGCCAGCAGTTTAGACACAGGGGGTTACAATGAGCAGTTCTTC.

The gene calls are TRBV11-2 and TRBJ2-3; no firm D call. The CDR3 sequence is 12 residues long. V lost 5 bases to trimming and J lost 6 bases, with 9 bases between them. Germline values: CDR1 SGHAT, CDR2 FQNNGV. The CDR3, as DNA: TGTGCCAGCAGCCACTACTCGGATACGCAGTATTTT. Its protein is CASSHYSDTQYF.

This clonotype was seen only a few times. The rearrangement joins TRBV27 to TRBJ2-2; TRBD1 matches 10 bases. Germline values: CDR1 MNHEY, CDR2 SMNVEV (reference sequence). Unmatched junction bases numbered 7, after V lost 4 bases and J lost 8 bases. The CDR3 consists of 15 residues. The CDR3 loop is CASSYAGQGQGELFF. In nucleotides, the CDR3 is TGTGCCAGCAGTTACGCGGGACAGGGGCAAGGGGAGCTGTTTTTT.